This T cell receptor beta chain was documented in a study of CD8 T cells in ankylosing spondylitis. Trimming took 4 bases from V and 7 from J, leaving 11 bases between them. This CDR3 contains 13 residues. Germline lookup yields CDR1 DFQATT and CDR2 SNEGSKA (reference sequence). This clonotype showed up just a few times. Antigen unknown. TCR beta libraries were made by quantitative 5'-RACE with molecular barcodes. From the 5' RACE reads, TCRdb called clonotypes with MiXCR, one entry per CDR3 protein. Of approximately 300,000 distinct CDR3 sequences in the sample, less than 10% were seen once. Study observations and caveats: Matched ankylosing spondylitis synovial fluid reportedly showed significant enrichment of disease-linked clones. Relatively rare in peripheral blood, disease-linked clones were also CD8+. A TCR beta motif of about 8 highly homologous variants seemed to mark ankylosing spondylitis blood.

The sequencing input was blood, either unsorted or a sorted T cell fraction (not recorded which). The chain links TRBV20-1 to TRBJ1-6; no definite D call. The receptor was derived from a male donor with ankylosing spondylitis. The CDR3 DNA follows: TGCAGTGCTACAGGACTGCCGAATTCACCCCTCCACTTT. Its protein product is CSATGLPNSPLHF.